This T cell receptor (beta chain) was obtained from a study of shared clonotypes between healthy human individuals. CDR1 and CDR2 from the germline V gene are SGHRS and YFSETQ. The CDR3 runs 14 residues. V gave up 0 bases and J gave up 4 bases, with 8 bases separating them. Sequencing used immunoSEQ multiplex PCR; TCRdb keeps in-frame clones, though not all of them. The sample has approximately 1.1 million clones, approximately 80% seen once. This receptor was obtained from a young man in good health. Some clones in this sample may be carry-over from other donors' samples. The chain links TRBV5-1 to TRBJ1-5; D is uncertain. Sequencing was performed on memory CD4+ T cells from PBMCs. As to subset: CD45RA-negative fraction. CDR3 nucleotide sequence: TGCGCCAGCAGCTTGGGAAGCTGGAATCAGCCCCAGCATTTT. The encoded protein is CASSLGSWNQPQHF.